A single TCR beta chain is shown here with its context. The target antigen is unknown. From RNA transcripts, TCR beta CDR3 regions were amplified. In the first-round RT-PCR of the TCR CDR3, the HTBI primer set was used. TCRdb recomputed calls from the multiplex PCR reads with MiXCR, one row per CDR3 protein. The table has some 400,000 distinct CDR3 sequences, about a fifth seen once. The data derive from a study of T cells in Graves' hyperthyroidism and ophthalmopathy. Regarding the study as a whole: Blood also carried most thyroid clonotypes expanded above 0.001.

V was trimmed by 3 bases and J by 9 bases, leaving 5 bases between them. Germline V CDR1 and CDR2: LGHNT, FRNRAP. This CDR3 region has 11 residues. The hyperthyroidism patients had all been newly diagnosed, and their disease duration was under 2 months. Their ages ranged from 18 to 65 years. This sequence was found in a woman aged 18-29 years with Graves' hyperthyroidism. This sequence joins TRBV12-5 and TRBJ2-2; D not certain. The sequencing input was blood. This CDR3 is CASGFLRELFF. The CDR3 region has the DNA TGTGCTAGTGGTTTTCTCCGGGAGCTGTTTTTT. Full variable domain (remainder filled in from reference TRBV12-5 and TRBJ2-2): DARVTQTPRHKVTEMGQEVTMRCQPILGHNTVFWYRQTMMQGLELLAYFRNRAPLDDSGMPKDRFSAEMPDATLATLKIQPSEPRDSAVYFCASGFLRELFFGEGSRLTVL.